Following are 8 T cell receptor beta chains from one sample sequenced in a study of cytotoxic CD8 clonotypes in ibrutinib-treated CLL. TCRdb's copy holds only in-frame clones and misses some; the assay was immunoSEQ multiplex PCR. The data show 40,000 or so clones, with 60% to 70% seen just once and roughly 21% held by the top ten. This material consisted of PBMCs, taken after 24 months of ibrutinib treatment. The receptors originated from a human donor with chronic lymphocytic leukemia.

The rearrangement joins TRBV7-6 to TRBJ2-1, with no clear D. CDR3 length equals 14 residues. Germline assignment: CDR1 SGHVS and CDR2 FNYEAQ. V lost 4 bases, J lost 8 bases, and 15 bases lay in between. CDR3 residues: CASSSQAMGYEQFF. CDR3 DNA sequence: TGTGCCAGCAGCTCGCAGGCGATGGGTTATGAGCAGTTCTTC.

This clone came up once. The chain carries TRBV7-6 and TRBJ2-5, with D possibly being TRBD1 (5 bases). V was trimmed by 4 bases and J by 5 bases, leaving 11 bases between them. CDR1 and CDR2 (germline): SGHVS, FNYEAQ. The CDR3 has 13 residues. This CDR3 reads CASSSTAPETQYF. CDR3 in DNA: TGTGCCAGCAGCTCGACAGCACCTGAGACCCAGTACTTC.

The gene calls are TRBV6-1 and TRBJ2-3; TRBD1 aligns across 8 bases. This CDR3 is 14 amino acids long. Trimming at V came to 4 bases and at J to 3 bases, leaving 3 bases not matched to a gene. CDR1 MNHNS and CDR2 SASEGT come from the germline V gene. The CDR3 spells CASSVNRGTDTQYF. The CDR3 coding sequence is TGTGCCAGCAGTGTCAACAGGGGGACAGATACGCAGTATTTT.

The chain combines TRBV5-1 with TRBJ2-5; D remains ambiguous. The CDR3 has 12 residues. V lost 3 bases to trimming and J lost 2 bases, with 5 bases between them. CDR1 and CDR2 (germline): SGHRS, YFSETQ. The CDR3 coding sequence is TGCGCCAGCAGCTCCACACAAGAGACCCAGTACTTC. Its translation is CASSSTQETQYF.

The chain recombines TRBV29-1 with TRBJ2-1, with 7 nucleotides matching TRBD2. J gave up 3 bases and V 7 bases, and 9 bases lay outside the gene matches. CDR1 SQVTM and CDR2 ANQGSEA come from the germline V gene. The CDR3 is 14 amino acids. The CDR3 DNA follows: TGCAGCGCATGGCTCCGGGACTACTACAATGAGCAGTTCTTC. Its translation: CSAWLRDYYNEQFF.

The chain recombines TRBV6-6 with TRBJ2-3; the D gene could be TRBD1 or TRBD2 (5 bases each). The CDR3 has 10 residues. In germline, CDR1 is MNHNY, CDR2 SVGAGI (reference sequence). The germline V and J ends were trimmed by 9 bases and 7 bases, with 8 bases remaining between them. The CDR3 loop is CARGENTQYF. The CDR3 DNA follows: TGTGCCAGGGGGGAAAATACGCAGTATTTT.

As to this clone: At one of its ends the junction is not consistent with the germline gene, which may arise from a read error. This chain links TRBV7-7 with TRBJ2-3, with D unclear. Germline CDR1 and CDR2: SSHAT and FNYEAQ (reference sequence). CDR3 length: 13 amino acids. CDR3 sequence reads: CASSESLTDTQYF. CDR3 DNA sequence: TGTGCTAGCAGCGAAAGTCTCACAGATACGCAGTATTTT.

The rearrangement links TRBV5-4 to TRBJ2-1, with D unclear. Deletions cut 4 bases from V and 1 base from J, with 9 bases between. Germline CDR1 is SGHNT and CDR2 is YYREEE (reference sequence). The CDR3 spans 14 residues. This CDR3 is CASSEVGSYNEQFF. The CDR3 DNA is TGTGCCAGCAGCGAGGTAGGGTCCTACAATGAGCAGTTCTTC.